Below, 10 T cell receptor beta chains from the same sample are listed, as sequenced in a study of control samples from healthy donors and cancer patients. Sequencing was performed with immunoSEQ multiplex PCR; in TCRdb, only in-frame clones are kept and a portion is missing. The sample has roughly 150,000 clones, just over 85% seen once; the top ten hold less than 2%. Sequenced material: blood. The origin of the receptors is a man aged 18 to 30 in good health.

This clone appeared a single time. This CDR3 reads CSVGQSSSTDTQYF. The CDR3 coding sequence is TGCAGCGTGGGCCAGAGTTCTTCCACAGATACGCAGTATTTT. The chain employs TRBV29-1 and TRBJ2-3; no clear D. The CDR3 spans 14 residues. The V and J ends lost 6 bases and 2 bases respectively, with 15 bases between them. Germline values: CDR1 SQVTM, CDR2 ANQGSEA.

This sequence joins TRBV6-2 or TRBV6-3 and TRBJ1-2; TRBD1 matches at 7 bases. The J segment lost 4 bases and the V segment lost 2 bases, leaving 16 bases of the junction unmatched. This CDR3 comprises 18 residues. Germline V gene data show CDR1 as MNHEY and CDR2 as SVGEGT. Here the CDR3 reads CASSYNPEYDRDRYGYTF. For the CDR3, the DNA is TGTGCCAGCAGTTACAACCCGGAATACGACAGGGACCGCTATGGCTACACCTTC.

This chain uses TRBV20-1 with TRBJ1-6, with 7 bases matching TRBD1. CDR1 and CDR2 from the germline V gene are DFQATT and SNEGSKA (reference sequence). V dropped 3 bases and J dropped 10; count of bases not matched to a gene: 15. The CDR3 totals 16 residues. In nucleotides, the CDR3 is TGCAGTGCTAGTTTCACTCAGACAGGGTTAGGCTCACCCCTCCACTTT. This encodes CSASFTQTGLGSPLHF.

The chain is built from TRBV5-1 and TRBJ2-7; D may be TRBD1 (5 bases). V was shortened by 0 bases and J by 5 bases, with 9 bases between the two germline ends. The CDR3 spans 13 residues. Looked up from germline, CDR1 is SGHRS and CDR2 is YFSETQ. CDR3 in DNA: TGCGCCAGCAGCTTGGCAGGGATCAACGAGCAGTACTTC. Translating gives CASSLAGINEQYF.

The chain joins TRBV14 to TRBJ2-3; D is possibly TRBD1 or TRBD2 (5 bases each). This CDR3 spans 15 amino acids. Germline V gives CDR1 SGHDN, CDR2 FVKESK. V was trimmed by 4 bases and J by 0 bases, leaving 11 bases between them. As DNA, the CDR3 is TGTGCCAGCAGCCCGGGGCAGACTAGCACAGATACGCAGTATTTT. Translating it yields CASSPGQTSTDTQYF.

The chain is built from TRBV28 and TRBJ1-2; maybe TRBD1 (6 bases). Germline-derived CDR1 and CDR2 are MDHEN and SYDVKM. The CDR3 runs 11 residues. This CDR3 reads CDWRGEIGYTF. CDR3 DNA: TGTGACTGGAGGGGGGAGATTGGCTACACCTTC.

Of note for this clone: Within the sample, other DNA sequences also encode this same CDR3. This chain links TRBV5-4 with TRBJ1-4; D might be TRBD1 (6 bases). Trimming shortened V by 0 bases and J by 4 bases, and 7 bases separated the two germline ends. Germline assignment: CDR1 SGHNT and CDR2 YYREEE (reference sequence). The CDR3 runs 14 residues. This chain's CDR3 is CASSLDRVNEKLFF. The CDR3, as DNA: TGTGCCAGCAGCTTGGACAGGGTTAATGAAAAACTGTTTTTT. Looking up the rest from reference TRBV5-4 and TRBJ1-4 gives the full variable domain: ETGVTQSPTHLIKTRGQQVTLRCSSQSGHNTVSWYQQALGQGPQFIFQYYREEENGRGNFPPRFSGLQFPNYSSELNVNALELDDSALYLCASSLDRVNEKLFFGSGTQLSVL.

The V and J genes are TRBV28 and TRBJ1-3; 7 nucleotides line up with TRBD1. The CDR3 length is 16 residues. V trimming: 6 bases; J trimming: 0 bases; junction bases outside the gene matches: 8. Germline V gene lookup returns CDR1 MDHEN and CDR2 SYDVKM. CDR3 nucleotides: TGTGCCAGCAGCCAGGGGGGACGGAACTCTGGAAACACCATATATTTT. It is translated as CASSQGGRNSGNTIYF.

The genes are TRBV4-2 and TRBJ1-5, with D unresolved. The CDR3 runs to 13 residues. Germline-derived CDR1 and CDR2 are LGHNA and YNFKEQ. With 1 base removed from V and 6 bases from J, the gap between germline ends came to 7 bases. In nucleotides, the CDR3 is TGTGCCAGCAGCCAAGGCCTGGGTCAGCCCCAGCATTTT. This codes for CASSQGLGQPQHF.

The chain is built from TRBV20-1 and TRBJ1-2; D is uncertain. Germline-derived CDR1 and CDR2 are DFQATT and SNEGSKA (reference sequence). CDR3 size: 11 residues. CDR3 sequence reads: CRAVTAYGYTF. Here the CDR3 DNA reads TGCAGAGCCGTTACAGCCTATGGCTACACCTTC.